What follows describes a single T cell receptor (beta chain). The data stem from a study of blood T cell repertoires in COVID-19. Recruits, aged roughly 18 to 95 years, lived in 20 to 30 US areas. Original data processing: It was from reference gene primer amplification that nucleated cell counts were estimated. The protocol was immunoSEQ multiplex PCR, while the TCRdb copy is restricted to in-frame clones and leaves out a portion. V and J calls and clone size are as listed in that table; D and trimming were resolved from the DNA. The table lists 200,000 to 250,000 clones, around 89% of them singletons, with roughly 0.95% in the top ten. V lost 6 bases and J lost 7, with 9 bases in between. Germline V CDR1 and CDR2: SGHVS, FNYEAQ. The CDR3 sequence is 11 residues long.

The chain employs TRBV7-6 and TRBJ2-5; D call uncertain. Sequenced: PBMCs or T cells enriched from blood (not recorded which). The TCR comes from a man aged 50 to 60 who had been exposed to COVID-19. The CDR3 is CASSWSGTQYF. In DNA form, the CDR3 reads TGTGCCAGCAGTTGGAGTGGGACCCAGTACTTC.